The 20 T cell receptor beta chains in this list originate from one sample, sequenced in a study of cytomegalovirus exposure and HLA in healthy donors. Vbeta (60) and Jbeta (13) primers were used in the PCR. Measured with immunoSEQ multiplex PCR; TCRdb has only the in-frame clones, and not every one. The sample includes a few hundred thousand clones, approximately 70% of them seen just once. Material: PBMCs. Receptor source: a woman younger than 45 in good health and CMV-seronegative.

Regarding this clone: The sample carries other DNA sequences with the same CDR3. This chain joins TRBV6-6 and TRBJ2-1, with D uncertain. The CDR3 runs 12 residues. CDR1 and CDR2 (germline): MNHNY, SVGAGI (reference sequence). V lost 5 bases and J 7 bases, leaving 9 bases between the germline ends. The CDR3 nucleotides are TGTGCCAGCAGTCGCCCCAGAAATGAGCAGTTCTTC. It encodes CASSRPRNEQFF.

The rearrangement joins TRBV6-5 to TRBJ1-2; 8 bases are a match to TRBD1. CDR1 is MNHEY, CDR2 SVGAGI, per germline. The CDR3 is 12 amino acids. With V trimmed by 5 bases and J by 4 bases, 0 bases remained unmatched. The CDR3 is CASSDRGYGYTF. The CDR3 DNA is TGTGCCAGCAGTGACAGGGGCTATGGCTACACCTTC.

The CDR3 coding sequence is TGTGCCAGCAGGGGCAGGGGGAAGGGGTTCTCTGGAAACACCATATATTTT. Translation: CASRGRGKGFSGNTIYF. The chain joins TRBV6-4 to TRBJ1-3, with 7 bases that match TRBD1. The V and J ends lost 6 bases and 0 bases, in that order; junction bases with no gene match: 11. CDR1 and CDR2 (germline): MRHNA, SNTAGT. The CDR3 is 17 residues long.

V gene TRBV7-6 combines with J gene TRBJ2-7, with TRBD1 matching 10 bases. CDR1 is SGHVS and CDR2 is FNYEAQ in the germline V gene. V shed 0 bases and J 6 bases; nucleotides not matched to a gene: 8. This CDR3 has 16 residues. CDR3 bases: TGTGCCAGCAGCTTAGCGCAAGGGACAGGGGTTCGCGAGCAGTACTTC. This sequence encodes CASSLAQGTGVREQYF.

Turning to this clone: The identical CDR3 is also encoded by other nucleotide sequences in the sample. J is TRBJ1-1 and V is TRBV9, with a tentative D call TRBD1 (6 bases). From germline, CDR1 is SGDLS and CDR2 YYNGEE. Trimming removed 0 bases from V and 3 bases from J, with 6 bases in between. The CDR3 contains 13 residues. CDR3 loop: CASSVAGDTEAFF. CDR3 in DNA: TGTGCCAGCAGCGTAGCAGGGGACACTGAAGCTTTCTTT.

This clone was counted only a few times. This chain links TRBV2 with TRBJ1-3; 7 bases are shared with TRBD1. Trimming removed 7 bases from V and 2 bases from J; junction bases left unmatched: 2. This CDR3 comprises 13 residues. Germline assignment: CDR1 SNHLY and CDR2 FYNNEI. As DNA, the CDR3 is TGTGCCAGCAAACAGGGGCCTGGAAACACCATATATTTT. Residues: CASKQGPGNTIYF.

This chain links TRBV23-1 with TRBJ2-7; D unclear. TRBV23-1 is treated as an ORF (open reading frame) with a function not yet certain. The CDR3 extends over 17 amino acids. V dropped 4 bases and J dropped 0 bases, with 19 bases sitting between them. The CDR3 nucleotides are TGCGCCAGCAGTCTTCTTGATCCGGAGCCGAGCTCCTACGAGCAGTACTTC. Its protein product is CASSLLDPEPSSYEQYF.

This sequence joins TRBV23-1 and TRBJ2-7, with D possibly matching TRBD2 (5 bases). TRBV23-1 is annotated as an ORF whose role is uncertain. Trimming cost V 3 bases and J 5 bases, with 14 bases left between them. The CDR3 totals 14 residues. As DNA, the CDR3 is TGCGCCAGCAGTCAGCGCAATTTGAGGGACGAGCAGTACTTC. Its protein product is CASSQRNLRDEQYF.

The chain combines TRBV5-1 with TRBJ2-3; 10 positions agree with TRBD2. J was trimmed by 3 bases and V by 4 bases; bases with no gene match: 5. Germline V gene lookup returns CDR1 SGHRS and CDR2 YFSETQ. CDR3 length equals 15 residues. CDR3 amino acids: CASSRGTSDTDTQYF. In nucleotides, the CDR3 is TGCGCCAGCAGCCGCGGGACTAGCGATACAGATACGCAGTATTTT.

This chain joins TRBV11-2 and TRBJ2-5, with D perhaps TRBD2 (7 bases). V was clipped by 5 bases and J by 3 bases, with 16 bases between them. Germline-derived CDR1 and CDR2 are SGHAT and FQNNGV. The CDR3 spans 15 residues. The DNA of the CDR3 is TGTGCCAGCAGCGAACAGGGACTATACGAAGAGACCCAGTACTTC. Its protein product is CASSEQGLYEETQYF.

The V and J genes are TRBV4-1 and TRBJ1-6; D not resolved. Trimming shortened V by 4 bases and J by 9 bases, and 7 bases separated the two germline ends. CDR3 length: 12 amino acids. The germline V gene has CDR1 MGHRA and CDR2 YSYEKL. The CDR3 DNA follows: TGCGCCAGCAGCCCCCCGAGTTCACCCCTCCACTTT. Protein sequence: CASSPPSSPLHF.

CDR3 sequence: CASSPGTQNYGYTF. CDR3 DNA sequence: TGTGCCAGCTCACCAGGGACACAGAACTATGGCTACACCTTC. The chain links TRBV18 to TRBJ1-2; D might be TRBD1 (6 bases). Trimming stripped 2 bases from V and 2 bases from J, with 9 bases between. The CDR3 has 14 amino acids. CDR1 is KGHSH and CDR2 is LQKENI in the germline V gene.

The chain couples TRBV6-6 to TRBJ1-3; 8 bases match TRBD1. The junction had 6 bases not matched to a gene; V was cut back by 5 bases and J by 0 bases. Looked up from germline, CDR1 is MNHNY and CDR2 is SVGAGI (reference sequence). The CDR3 consists of 16 residues. DNA of the CDR3: TGTGCCAGCAGTACGACAGGGGAGAACTCTGGAAACACCATATATTTT. It yields the protein CASSTTGENSGNTIYF.

A single count supports this clone. The chain links TRBV5-6 to TRBJ1-1; 9 bases agree with TRBD1. Germline lookup yields CDR1 SGHDT and CDR2 YYEEEE. The junction had 4 bases not matched to a gene; V was cut back by 3 bases and J by 1 base. The CDR3 has 15 amino acids. In DNA form, the CDR3 reads TGTGCCAGCAGCTATACAGGGGGCTCGAACACTGAAGCTTTCTTT. This encodes CASSYTGGSNTEAFF.

This clone turned up a few times. The chain joins TRBV6-1 to TRBJ2-3; TRBD2 aligns across 8 bases. The CDR3 has 14 residues. The J segment lost 1 base and the V segment lost 7 bases, leaving 4 bases of the junction unmatched. Germline values: CDR1 MNHNS, CDR2 SASEGT. CDR3 protein: CASITRGGTDTQYF. CDR3 coding DNA: TGTGCCAGCATCACGCGGGGGGGCACAGATACGCAGTATTTT.

The rearrangement uses TRBV7-9 and TRBJ1-1, with 9 nucleotides matching TRBD1. The CDR3 consists of 16 residues. Germline loops: CDR1 SEHNR, CDR2 FQNEAQ (reference sequence). V lost 3 bases, J lost 0 bases, and 5 bases stayed unmatched. This chain's CDR3 is CASSLSGTGLNTEAFF. The CDR3 bases are TGTGCCAGCAGCTTGTCCGGGACAGGGCTGAACACTGAAGCTTTCTTT.

This clone was detected a few times. The chain recombines TRBV19 with TRBJ1-5; D is uncertain. V gave up 5 bases and J gave up 7 bases, with 18 bases separating them. Germline CDR1 reads LNHDA; CDR2 reads SQIVND (reference sequence). This CDR3 is 15 amino acids long. The CDR3 DNA reads TGTGCCAGTAGTGGCGGTTGGCAGAGGAGACAGCCCCAGCATTTT. It encodes CASSGGWQRRQPQHF.

A single count supports this clone. This CDR3 is CAISARGITNEKLFF. CDR3 nucleotide sequence: TGTGCCATCAGTGCCAGGGGCATAACTAATGAAAAACTGTTTTTT. The chain joins TRBV10-3 to TRBJ1-4; possible D gene TRBD1, 6 bases. Trimming removed 4 bases from V and 1 base from J, with 10 bases in between. CDR3 length equals 15 residues. Germline lookup yields CDR1 ENHRY and CDR2 SYGVKD.

J is TRBJ2-7 and V is TRBV6-1; 8 nucleotides match TRBD2. CDR1 and CDR2 (germline): MNHNS, SASEGT. J lost 5 bases, V lost 6 bases, and 12 bases had no gene match. This CDR3 region has 15 residues. The DNA for the CDR3 is TGTGCCAGCAGCGGGAGGGTGACATTGGTCGACGAGCAGTACTTC. It codes for CASSGRVTLVDEQYF.

The CDR3 DNA follows: TGTGCCAGCAGCTTAGAGGTTTGGGTGGGACAGACTCCCGAGGAAGCTTTCTTT. This translates into CASSLEVWVGQTPEEAFF. The chain joins TRBV7-8 to TRBJ1-1, with 7 bases matching TRBD1. Germline V gene sequence: CDR1 SGHVS, CDR2 FQNEAQ. With V trimmed by 1 base and J by 8 bases, 19 bases remained unmatched. This CDR3 spans 18 amino acids.